This T cell receptor beta chain was captured in a study of T-cell memory formation after mild COVID-19. At the level of the study: TCR clusters showed largely donor specificity. The study's findings and limits: The finding that pre-infection memory included some responding clones suggested that cross-reactive memory joined. Clones contracting over day 15 to 85 were CD4/CD8 balanced, with later expanders leaning CD4+.

CDR1 is DFQATT, CDR2 SNEGSKA, per germline (reference sequence). The length of the CDR3 is 14 residues. V lost 6 bases and J lost 8; bases outside the gene matches: 12. Comment on this clonotype: Its antigen remains unidentified.

TCRdb called the 5' RACE reads again in MiXCR, with one record for every CDR3 protein. The data hold about 120,000 distinct CDR3 sequences, with roughly 15% observed a single time. The TCR sequence derives from an adult woman who had mild COVID-19 (a few samples of this study predate the infection). Cell type and time point are not known. The V call is TRBV20-1, the J call TRBJ2-1; 8 positions agree with TRBD2. Sequenced sample: PBMCs or a T cell subset sorted from them (not recorded which). The CDR3 loop is CSARISGRMYEQFF. As DNA, the CDR3 is TGCAGTGCCCGAATAAGCGGGAGAATGTATGAGCAGTTCTTC.